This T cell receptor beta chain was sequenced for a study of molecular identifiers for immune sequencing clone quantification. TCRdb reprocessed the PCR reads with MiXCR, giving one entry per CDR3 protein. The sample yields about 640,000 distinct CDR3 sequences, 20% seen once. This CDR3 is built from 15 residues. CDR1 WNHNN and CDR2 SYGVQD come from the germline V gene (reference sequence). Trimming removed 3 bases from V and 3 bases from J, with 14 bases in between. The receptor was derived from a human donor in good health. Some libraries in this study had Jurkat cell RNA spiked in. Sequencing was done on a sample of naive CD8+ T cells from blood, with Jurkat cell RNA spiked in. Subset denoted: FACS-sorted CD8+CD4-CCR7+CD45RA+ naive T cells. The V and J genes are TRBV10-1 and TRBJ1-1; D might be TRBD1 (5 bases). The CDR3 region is CASSEHRLGDTEAFF. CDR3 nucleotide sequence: TGCGCCAGCAGTGAACACCGCTTGGGGGACACTGAAGCTTTCTTT.